This T cell receptor beta chain was obtained from a study of patients and donors after allogeneic stem cell transplantation. In this sample, this clonotype turned up many times. From the RT-PCR reads, TCRdb called clonotypes with MiXCR, one entry per CDR3 protein. The table lists approximately 200,000 distinct CDR3 sequences, roughly an eighth of them singletons. The sequenced sample consisted of blood, either unsorted or a sorted T cell fraction (not recorded which). This TCR derives from a human donor who was either an allogeneic HSCT recipient or a stem cell or donor lymphocyte infusion donor (not recorded which). It is not recorded whose cells these are; they may come from a transplant donor.

CDR3 DNA sequence: TGCAGTGCTAGAGGCGACTCGCCCTACGAGCAGTACTTC. This translates into CSARGDSPYEQYF. V usage is TRBV20-1 and J usage is TRBJ2-7; D gene ambiguous. V lost 1 base and J 2 bases, leaving 9 bases between the germline ends. Germline V gene lookup returns CDR1 DFQATT and CDR2 SNEGSKA (reference sequence). The CDR3 contains 13 residues.